These 13 T cell receptor beta chains were all obtained from the same sample, sequenced in a study of circulating CD8 cells and anti-PD-1 response in melanoma. TCR libraries were prepared from roughly 14 ng of total RNA with the QIAseq Immune Repertoire TCR panel. Using its own MiXCR run on the reads, TCRdb lists one record per CDR3 protein. The data hold around 1,000 distinct CDR3 sequences, with 9.7% observed a single time. Sorting of live CD3+CD8+TCRalphabeta+ cells by PD-1 and/or TIGIT gave four subsets. The sample consisted of CD8+ T cells from PBMCs, taken at baseline or after one month of anti-PD-1 therapy (not recorded which). These receptors originate from a human donor with melanoma.

By frequency in the sample, this clonotype is medium-sized. V and J are TRBV4-1 and TRBJ2-1; D gene uncertain. Deletions cut 1 base from V and 2 bases from J, with 9 bases between. The V gene's germline CDR1 is MGHRA and CDR2 YSYEKL. The CDR3 loop spans 15 amino acids. In DNA form, the CDR3 reads TGCGCCAGCAGCCAAGTGCACCACGCCTACAATGAGCAGTTCTTC. Residues: CASSQVHHAYNEQFF.

By proportion, this clonotype is medium-sized (0.01 to 0.1%). The J gene is TRBJ2-7, the V gene TRBV6-5, with D unclear. V lost 5 bases and J 5 bases, leaving 13 bases between the germline ends. Germline V lookup: CDR1 MNHEY, CDR2 SVGAGI. The CDR3 totals 13 residues. CDR3 in amino acids: CASSNLGSNEQYF. CDR3 sequence (DNA): TGTGCCAGCAGTAATCTGGGGTCCAACGAGCAGTACTTC.

This clonotype turned up a few times. This clone may be a read error of a much larger clone one base away. The chain has TRBV28 and TRBJ2-7; D is unresolved. The CDR3 length is 16 residues. V was clipped by 3 bases and J by 3 bases, with 18 bases between them. Germline-derived CDR1 and CDR2 are MDHEN and SYDVKM. CDR3 nucleotides: TGTGCCAGCAGTTTGTCGAGTGTTATGGCCGGCTACGAGCAGTACTTC. Encoded protein: CASSLSSVMAGYEQYF.

This clonotype was seen only a few times. The chain recombines TRBV4-1 with TRBJ1-1; TRBD1 aligns across 8 bases. J was trimmed by 4 bases and V by 1 base; bases with no gene match: 2. The CDR3 is 14 residues long. CDR1 is MGHRA, CDR2 YSYEKL, per germline. The CDR3: CASSQARGLTEAFF. Written as DNA, the CDR3 is TGCGCCAGCAGCCAAGCCAGGGGGCTCACTGAAGCTTTCTTT.

By sample share, this clonotype is large. V gene TRBV5-5 combines with J gene TRBJ2-7; the D is unclear. The CDR3 consists of 13 residues. Germline values: CDR1 SGHKS, CDR2 YYEKEE (reference sequence). Trimming left V 0 bases short and J 5 bases short, with 9 bases between. The CDR3 spells CASSLESPNEQYF. The DNA for the CDR3 is TGTGCCAGCAGCTTGGAGTCTCCTAACGAGCAGTACTTC.

By share, this clonotype ranks as medium-sized. The chain uses TRBV27 and TRBJ2-2; perhaps TRBD1 as D (5 bases). This CDR3 has 15 residues. Trimming stripped 6 bases from V and 7 bases from J, with 18 bases between. The germline CDR1 and CDR2 sequences are MNHEY and SMNVEV (reference sequence). CDR3 DNA sequence: TGTGCCAGCAGCGTACAAGGGGCAGGGTTCGGGGAGCTGTTTTTT. Encoded protein: CASSVQGAGFGELFF.

J is TRBJ2-7 and V is TRBV28, with TRBD1 identical over 8 bases. Trimming at V came to 6 bases and at J to 5 bases, leaving 12 bases not matched to a gene. The CDR3 covers 15 residues. Germline CDR1 is MDHEN and CDR2 is SYDVKM. The CDR3 DNA reads as TGTGCCAGCAGGCTCTCTCTTGACAGGGGAGACGAGCAGTACTTC. This encodes CASRLSLDRGDEQYF.

This clonotype is labeled large. The V gene is TRBV2, the J gene TRBJ1-5, with D possibly TRBD1 on 5 matching bases. Germline CDR1 SNHLY, CDR2 FYNNEI. CDR3 length: 13 amino acids. Trimming left V 4 bases short and J 7 bases short, with 11 bases between. As DNA, the CDR3 is TGTGCCAGCAGTGGGGGGGAAGGGCAGCCCCAGCATTTT. It translates to CASSGGEGQPQHF.

This clonotype is judged large. The chain joins TRBV6-5 to TRBJ2-2; D is possibly TRBD1 or TRBD2 (5 bases each). The germline V and J ends were trimmed by 8 bases and 3 bases, with 13 bases remaining between them. CDR3 length: 14 amino acids. Germline V CDR1 and CDR2: MNHEY, SVGAGI. CDR3 bases: TGTGCCAGCCGCACGGGACCGTACACCGGGGAGCTGTTTTTT. Residues: CASRTGPYTGELFF.

This clonotype ranks as large. The chain uses TRBV5-5 and TRBJ2-7, with D possibly TRBD1 on 6 matching bases. The V and J ends lost 2 bases and 1 base respectively, with 10 bases between them. The CDR3 is made up of 14 amino acids. CDR1 and CDR2 (germline): SGHKS, YYEKEE (reference sequence). The CDR3 region is CASSFYTGSYEQYF. In DNA form, the CDR3 reads TGTGCCAGCAGCTTTTATACAGGGTCCTACGAGCAGTACTTC. Using reference TRBV5-5 and TRBJ2-7 for the parts outside the CDR3, the full variable domain is DAGVTQSPTHLIKTRGQQVTLRCSPISGHKSVSWYQQVLGQGPQFIFQYYEKEERGRGNFPDRFSARQFPNYSSELNVNALLLGDSALYLCASSFYTGSYEQYFGPGTRLTVT.

By share of the sample, this clonotype is medium-sized. V and J are TRBV20-1 and TRBJ2-3, with TRBD2 matching over 9 bases. Germline V gene data show CDR1 as DFQATT and CDR2 as SNEGSKA (reference sequence). V was pared by 6 bases and J by 5 bases, with 12 bases of the junction left unmatched. CDR3 length: 15 residues. The CDR3 bases are TGCAGTGCCTTGGACGGGGCTAGCGGGGAAGATACGCAGTATTTT. Amino acids: CSALDGASGEDTQYF.

By share, this clonotype ranks as large (0.1 to 1%). This chain connects TRBV25-1 to TRBJ2-5; D uncertain. The germline V gene has CDR1 MGHDK and CDR2 SYGVNS. This CDR3 comprises 12 residues. V gave up 7 bases and J gave up 3 bases, with 9 bases separating them. The CDR3 DNA is TGTGCCAGCACCGGACCCGAAGAGACCCAGTACTTC. This translates into CASTGPEETQYF. The variable domain in full, completed from reference TRBV25-1 and TRBJ2-5, reads EADIYQTPRYLVIGTGKKITLECSQTMGHDKMYWYQQDPGMELHLIHYSYGVNSTEKGDLSSESTVSRIRTEHFPLTLESARPSHTSQYLCASTGPEETQYFGPGTRLLVL.

By proportion, this clonotype is large (0.1 to 1%). This sequence joins TRBV28 and TRBJ2-7; 12 positions agree with TRBD2. The germline V gene encodes CDR1 MDHEN and CDR2 SYDVKM. V lost 7 bases and J lost 2; bases outside the gene matches: 6. This CDR3 is built from 15 residues. CDR3 protein: CASNGLAGPPYEQYF. For the CDR3, the DNA is TGTGCCAGCAACGGACTAGCGGGGCCGCCCTACGAGCAGTACTTC. Together with reference TRBV28 and TRBJ2-7, the CDR3 gives the full variable domain: DVKVTQSSRYLVKRTGEKVFLECVQDMDHENMFWYRQDPGLGLRLIYFSYDVKMKEKGDIPEGYSVSREKKERFSLILESASTNQTSMYLCASNGLAGPPYEQYFGPGTRLTVT.